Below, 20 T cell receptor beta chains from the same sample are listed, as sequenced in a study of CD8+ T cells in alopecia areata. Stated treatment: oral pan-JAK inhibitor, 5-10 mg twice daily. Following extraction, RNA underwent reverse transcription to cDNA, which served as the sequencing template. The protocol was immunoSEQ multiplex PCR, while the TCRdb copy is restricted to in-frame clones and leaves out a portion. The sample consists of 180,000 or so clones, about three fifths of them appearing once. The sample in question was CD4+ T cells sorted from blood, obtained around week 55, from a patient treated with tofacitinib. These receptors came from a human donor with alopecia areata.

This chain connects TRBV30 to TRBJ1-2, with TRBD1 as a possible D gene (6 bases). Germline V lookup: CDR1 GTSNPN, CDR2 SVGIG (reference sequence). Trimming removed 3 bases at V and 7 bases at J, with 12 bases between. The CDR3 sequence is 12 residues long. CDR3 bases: TGTGCCTGGAGCCGGGGGGGCTTTGGCTACACCTTC. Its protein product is CAWSRGGFGYTF.

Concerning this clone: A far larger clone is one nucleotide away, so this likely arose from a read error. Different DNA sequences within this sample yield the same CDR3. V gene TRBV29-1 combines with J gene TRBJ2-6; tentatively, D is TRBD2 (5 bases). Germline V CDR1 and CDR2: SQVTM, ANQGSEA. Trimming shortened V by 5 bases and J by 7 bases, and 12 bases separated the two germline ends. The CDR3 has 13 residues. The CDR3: CSVRGSGANVLTF. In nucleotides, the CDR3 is TGCAGCGTTCGAGGGAGCGGTGCCAACGTCCTGACTTTC.

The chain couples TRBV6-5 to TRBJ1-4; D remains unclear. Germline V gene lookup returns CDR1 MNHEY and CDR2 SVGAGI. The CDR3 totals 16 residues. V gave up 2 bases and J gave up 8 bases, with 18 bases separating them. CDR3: CASSYGGSIEAEKLFF. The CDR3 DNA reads TGTGCCAGCAGTTACGGTGGGAGTATCGAGGCGGAAAAACTGTTTTTT.

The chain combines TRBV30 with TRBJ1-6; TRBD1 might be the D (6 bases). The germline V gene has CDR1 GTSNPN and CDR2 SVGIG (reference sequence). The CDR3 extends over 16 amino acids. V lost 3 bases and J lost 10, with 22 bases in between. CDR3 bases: TGTGCCTGGAGGCGGTCCACACAGGGAGGAGAATCACCCCTCCACTTT. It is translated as CAWRRSTQGGESPLHF. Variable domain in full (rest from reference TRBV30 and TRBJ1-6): SQTIHQWPATLVQPVGSPLSLECTVEGTSNPNLYWYRQAAGRGLQLLFYSVGIGQISSEVPQNLSASRPQDRQFILSSKKLLLSDSGFYLCAWRRSTQGGESPLHFGNGTRLTVT.

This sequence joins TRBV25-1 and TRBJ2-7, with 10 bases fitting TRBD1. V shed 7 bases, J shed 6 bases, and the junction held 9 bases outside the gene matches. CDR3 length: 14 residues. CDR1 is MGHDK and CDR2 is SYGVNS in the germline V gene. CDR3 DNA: TGTGCCAGCACCCGACAGGGGGCGCCCCTCGAGCAGTACTTC. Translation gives CASTRQGAPLEQYF.

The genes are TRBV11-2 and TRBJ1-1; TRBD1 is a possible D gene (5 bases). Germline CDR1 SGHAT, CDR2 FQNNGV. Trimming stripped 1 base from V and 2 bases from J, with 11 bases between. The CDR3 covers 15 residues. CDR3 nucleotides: TGTGCCAGCAGCTTAGTGACAGCCTATAACACTGAAGCTTTCTTT. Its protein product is CASSLVTAYNTEAFF.

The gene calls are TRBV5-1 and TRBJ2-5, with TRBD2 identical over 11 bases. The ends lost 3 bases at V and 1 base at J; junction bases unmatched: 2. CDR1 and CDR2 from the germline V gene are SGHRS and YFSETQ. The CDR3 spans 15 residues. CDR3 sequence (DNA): TGCGCCAGCAGCTCCCTAGCGGGGGGCCAAGAGACCCAGTACTTC. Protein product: CASSSLAGGQETQYF.

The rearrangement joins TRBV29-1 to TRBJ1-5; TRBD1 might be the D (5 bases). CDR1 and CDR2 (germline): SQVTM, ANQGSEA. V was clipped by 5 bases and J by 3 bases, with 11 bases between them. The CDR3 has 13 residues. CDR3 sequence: CSVCQGPNQPQHF. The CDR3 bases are TGCAGCGTTTGCCAGGGACCCAATCAGCCCCAGCATTTT. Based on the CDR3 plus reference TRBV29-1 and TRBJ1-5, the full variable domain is SAVISQKPSRDICQRGTSLTIQCQVDSQVTMMFWYRQQPGQSLTLIATANQGSEATYESGFVIDKFPISRPNLTFSTLTVSNMSPEDSSIYLCSVCQGPNQPQHFGDGTRLSIL.

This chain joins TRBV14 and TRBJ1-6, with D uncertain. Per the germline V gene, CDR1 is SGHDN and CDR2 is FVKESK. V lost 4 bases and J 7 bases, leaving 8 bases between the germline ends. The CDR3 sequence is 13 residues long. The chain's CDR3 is CASSPNRNSPLHF. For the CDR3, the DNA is TGTGCCAGCAGCCCGAACAGAAATTCACCCCTCCACTTT.

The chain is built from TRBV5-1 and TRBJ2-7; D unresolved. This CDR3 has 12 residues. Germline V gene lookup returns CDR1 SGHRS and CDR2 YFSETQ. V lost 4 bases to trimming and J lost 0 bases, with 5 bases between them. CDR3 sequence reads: CASSPSSYEQYF. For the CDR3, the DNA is TGCGCCAGCAGCCCTAGCTCCTACGAGCAGTACTTC.

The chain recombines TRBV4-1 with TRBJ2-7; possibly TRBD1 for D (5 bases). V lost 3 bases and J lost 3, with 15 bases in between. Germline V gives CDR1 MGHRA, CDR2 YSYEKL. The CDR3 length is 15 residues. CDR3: CASSHQQERSYEQYF. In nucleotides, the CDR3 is TGCGCCAGCAGCCACCAACAGGAAAGGAGCTACGAGCAGTACTTC.

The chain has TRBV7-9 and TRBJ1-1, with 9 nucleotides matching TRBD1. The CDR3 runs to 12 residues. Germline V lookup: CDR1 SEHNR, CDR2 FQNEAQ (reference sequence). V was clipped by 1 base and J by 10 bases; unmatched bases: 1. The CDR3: CASSLVDRGAFF. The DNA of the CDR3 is TGTGCCAGCAGCTTAGTGGACAGGGGAGCTTTCTTT.

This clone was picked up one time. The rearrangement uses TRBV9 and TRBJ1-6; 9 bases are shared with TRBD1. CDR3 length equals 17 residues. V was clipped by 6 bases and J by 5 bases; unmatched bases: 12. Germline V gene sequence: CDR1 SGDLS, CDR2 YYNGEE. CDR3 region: CASTRTGARFDNSPLHF. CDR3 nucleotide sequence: TGTGCCAGCACCCGGACAGGGGCCCGTTTTGATAATTCACCCCTCCACTTT.

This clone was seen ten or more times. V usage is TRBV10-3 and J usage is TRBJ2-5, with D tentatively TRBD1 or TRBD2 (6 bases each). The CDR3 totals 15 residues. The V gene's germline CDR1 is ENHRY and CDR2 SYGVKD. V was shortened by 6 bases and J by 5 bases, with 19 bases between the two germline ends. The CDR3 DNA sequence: TGTGCCATCAGCCCAGCAAGGGGGGCCTTGGAGACCCAGTACTTC. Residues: CAISPARGALETQYF.

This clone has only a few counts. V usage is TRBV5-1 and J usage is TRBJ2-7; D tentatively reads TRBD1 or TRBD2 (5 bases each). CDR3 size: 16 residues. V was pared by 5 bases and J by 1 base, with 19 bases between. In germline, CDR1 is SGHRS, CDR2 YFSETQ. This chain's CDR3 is CASRPPTTGGSYEQYF. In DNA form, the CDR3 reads TGCGCCAGCAGACCGCCCACGACTGGGGGTTCCTACGAGCAGTACTTC. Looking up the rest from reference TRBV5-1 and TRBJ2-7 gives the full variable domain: KAGVTQTPRYLIKTRGQQVTLSCSPISGHRSVSWYQQTPGQGLQFLFEYFSETQRNKGNFPGRFSGRQFSNSRSEMNVSTLELGDSALYLCASRPPTTGGSYEQYFGPGTRLTVT.

CDR3 DNA: TGCGCCAGCAGCTGGGGACCCAGCGGGGGGGCTGATGAGCAGTTCTTC. Translation: CASSWGPSGGADEQFF. The J gene is TRBJ2-1, the V gene TRBV5-1; TRBD2 matches at 10 bases. The V gene end was trimmed by 3 bases and the J gene end by 8 bases; junction bases not matched to a gene: 11. CDR3 length: 16 amino acids. The germline V gene encodes CDR1 SGHRS and CDR2 YFSETQ.

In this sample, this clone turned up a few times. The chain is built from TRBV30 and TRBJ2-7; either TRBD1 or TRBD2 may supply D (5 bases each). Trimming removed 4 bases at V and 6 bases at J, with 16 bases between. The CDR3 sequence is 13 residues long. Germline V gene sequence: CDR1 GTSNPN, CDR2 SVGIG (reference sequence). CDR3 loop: CAWTVHEGLEQYF. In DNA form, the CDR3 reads TGTGCCTGGACCGTACATGAGGGGCTCGAGCAGTACTTC.

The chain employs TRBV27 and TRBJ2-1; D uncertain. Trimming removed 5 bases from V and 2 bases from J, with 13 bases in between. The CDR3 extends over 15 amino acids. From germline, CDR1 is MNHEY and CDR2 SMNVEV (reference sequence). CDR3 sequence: CASSPSTPTYNEQFF. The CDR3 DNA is TGTGCCAGCAGTCCTTCGACACCCACCTACAATGAGCAGTTCTTC.

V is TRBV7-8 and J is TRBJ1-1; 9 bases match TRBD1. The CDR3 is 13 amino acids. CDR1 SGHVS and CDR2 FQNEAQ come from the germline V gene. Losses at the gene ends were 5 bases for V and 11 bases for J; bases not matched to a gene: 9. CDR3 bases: TGTGCCAGCAGCACGGGGACAGGGCTTGTGGCTTTCTTT. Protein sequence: CASSTGTGLVAFF.

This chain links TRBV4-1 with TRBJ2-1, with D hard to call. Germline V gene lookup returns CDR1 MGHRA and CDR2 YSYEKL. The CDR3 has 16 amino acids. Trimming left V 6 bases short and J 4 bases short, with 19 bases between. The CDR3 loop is CASRHLGVRPYNEQFF. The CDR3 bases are TGCGCCAGCAGGCACCTTGGGGTCCGTCCTTACAATGAGCAGTTCTTC.